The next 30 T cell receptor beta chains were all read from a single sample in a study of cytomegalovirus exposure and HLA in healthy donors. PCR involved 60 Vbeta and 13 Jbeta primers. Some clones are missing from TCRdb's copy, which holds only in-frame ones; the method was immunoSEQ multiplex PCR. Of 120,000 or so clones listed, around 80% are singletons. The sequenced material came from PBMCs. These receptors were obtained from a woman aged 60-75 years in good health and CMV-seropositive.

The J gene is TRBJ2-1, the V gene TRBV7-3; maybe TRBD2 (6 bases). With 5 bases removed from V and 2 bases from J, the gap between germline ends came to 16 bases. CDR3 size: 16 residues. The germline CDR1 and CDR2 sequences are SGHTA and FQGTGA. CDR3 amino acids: CASSPLGGKTYNEQFF. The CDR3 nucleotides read TGTGCCAGCAGCCCCCTTGGCGGGAAAACCTACAATGAGCAGTTCTTC. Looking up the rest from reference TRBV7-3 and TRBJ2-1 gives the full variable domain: GAGVSQTPSNKVTEKGKYVELRCDPISGHTALYWYRQSLGQGPEFLIYFQGTGAADDSGLPNDRFFAVRPEGSVSTLKIQRTERGDSAVYLCASSPLGGKTYNEQFFGPGTRLTVL.

The CDR3 region has the DNA TGTGCCAGCAGCTTAAAGACAGGGTATATCACTGAAGCTTTCTTT. Its protein product is CASSLKTGYITEAFF. The chain is built from TRBV7-2 and TRBJ1-1, with TRBD1 matching 7 bases. The CDR3 is 15 residues long. Germline-derived CDR1 and CDR2 are SGHTA and FQGNSA. J lost 4 bases, V lost 2 bases, and 7 bases had no gene match.

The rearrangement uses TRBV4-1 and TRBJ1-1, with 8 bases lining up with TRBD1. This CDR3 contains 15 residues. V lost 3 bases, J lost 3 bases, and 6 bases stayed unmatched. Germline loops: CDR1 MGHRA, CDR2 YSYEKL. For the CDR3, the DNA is TGCGCCAGCAGCCAGGCAGGGGGCGTCTACACTGAAGCTTTCTTT. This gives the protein CASSQAGGVYTEAFF.

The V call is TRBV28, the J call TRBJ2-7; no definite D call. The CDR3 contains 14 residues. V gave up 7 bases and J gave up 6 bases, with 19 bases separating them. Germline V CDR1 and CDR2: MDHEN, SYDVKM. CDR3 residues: CASTHLPLVSEQYF. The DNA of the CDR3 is TGTGCCAGCACCCACTTACCTCTAGTCTCCGAGCAGTACTTC.

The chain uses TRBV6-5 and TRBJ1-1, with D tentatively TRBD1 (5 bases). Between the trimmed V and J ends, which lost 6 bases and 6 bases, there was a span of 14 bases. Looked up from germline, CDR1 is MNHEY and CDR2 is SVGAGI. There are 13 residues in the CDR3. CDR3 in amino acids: CASRTPGGPEAFF. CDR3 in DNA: TGTGCCAGCAGAACCCCCGGGGGTCCTGAAGCTTTCTTT.

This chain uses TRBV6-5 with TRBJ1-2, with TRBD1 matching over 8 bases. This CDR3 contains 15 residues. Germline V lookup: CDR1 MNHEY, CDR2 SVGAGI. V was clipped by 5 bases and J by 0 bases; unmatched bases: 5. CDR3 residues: CASSPTGGTNYGYTF. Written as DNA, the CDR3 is TGTGCCAGCAGTCCCACAGGGGGTACTAACTATGGCTACACCTTC.

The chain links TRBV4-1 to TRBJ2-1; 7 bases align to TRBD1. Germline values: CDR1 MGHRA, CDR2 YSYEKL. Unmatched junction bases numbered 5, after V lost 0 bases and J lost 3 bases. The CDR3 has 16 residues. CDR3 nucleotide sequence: TGCGCCAGCAGCCAAGATATGCCAGGGGGCTACAATGAGCAGTTCTTC. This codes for CASSQDMPGGYNEQFF.

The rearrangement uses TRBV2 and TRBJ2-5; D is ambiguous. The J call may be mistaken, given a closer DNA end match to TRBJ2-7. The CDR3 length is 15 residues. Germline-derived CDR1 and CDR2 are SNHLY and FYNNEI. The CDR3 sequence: CASSEGGALVYEQYF. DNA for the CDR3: TGTGCCAGCAGTGAAGGAGGCGCTTTGGTTTACGAGCAGTACTTC.

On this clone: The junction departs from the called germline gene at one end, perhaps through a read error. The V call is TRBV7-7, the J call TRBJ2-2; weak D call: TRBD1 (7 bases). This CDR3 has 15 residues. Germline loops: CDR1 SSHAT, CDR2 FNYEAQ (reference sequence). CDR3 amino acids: CASSSGGLNTGELFF. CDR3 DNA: TGTGCTAGCAGCTCAGGGGGACTGAACACCGGGGAGCTGTTTTTT.

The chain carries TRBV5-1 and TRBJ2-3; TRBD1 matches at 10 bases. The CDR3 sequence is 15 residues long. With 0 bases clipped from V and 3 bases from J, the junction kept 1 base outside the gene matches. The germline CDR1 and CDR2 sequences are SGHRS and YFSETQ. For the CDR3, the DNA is TGCGCCAGCAGCTTGGCGGGACAGGGGACAGATACGCAGTATTTT. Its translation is CASSLAGQGTDTQYF.

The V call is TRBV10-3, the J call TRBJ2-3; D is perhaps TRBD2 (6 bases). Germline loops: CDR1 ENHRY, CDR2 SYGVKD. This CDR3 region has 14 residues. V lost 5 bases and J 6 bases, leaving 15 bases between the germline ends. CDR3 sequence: CAISRTGGWDTQYF. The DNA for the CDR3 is TGTGCCATCAGTCGAACCGGGGGATGGGATACGCAGTATTTT.

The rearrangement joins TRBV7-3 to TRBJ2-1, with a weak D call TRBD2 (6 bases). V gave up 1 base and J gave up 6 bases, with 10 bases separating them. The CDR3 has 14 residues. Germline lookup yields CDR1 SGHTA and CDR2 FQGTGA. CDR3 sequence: CASSLKVEGNEQFF. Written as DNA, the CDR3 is TGTGCCAGCAGCTTAAAGGTGGAGGGCAATGAGCAGTTCTTC.

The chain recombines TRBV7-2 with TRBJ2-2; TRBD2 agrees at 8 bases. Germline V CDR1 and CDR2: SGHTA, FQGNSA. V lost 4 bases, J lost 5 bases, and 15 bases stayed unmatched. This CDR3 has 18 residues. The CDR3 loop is CASSSLRGAGGLTGELFF. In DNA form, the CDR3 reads TGTGCCAGCAGCTCCCTGAGGGGTGCGGGAGGTCTGACCGGGGAGCTGTTTTTT.

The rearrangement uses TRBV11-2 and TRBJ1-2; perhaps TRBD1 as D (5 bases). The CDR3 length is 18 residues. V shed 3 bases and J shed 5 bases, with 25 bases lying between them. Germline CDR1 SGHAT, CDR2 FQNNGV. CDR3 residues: CASSFSWGTRTRAYGYTF. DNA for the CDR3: TGTGCCAGCAGCTTTAGTTGGGGGACTAGGACACGAGCTTATGGCTACACCTTC.

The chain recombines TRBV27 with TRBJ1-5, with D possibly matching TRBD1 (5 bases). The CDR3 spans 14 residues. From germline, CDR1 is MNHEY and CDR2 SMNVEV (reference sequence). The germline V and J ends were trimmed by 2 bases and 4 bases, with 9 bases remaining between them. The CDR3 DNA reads TGTGCCAGCAGTTTAAGGCAGGGAAATCAGCCCCAGCATTTT. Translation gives CASSLRQGNQPQHF.

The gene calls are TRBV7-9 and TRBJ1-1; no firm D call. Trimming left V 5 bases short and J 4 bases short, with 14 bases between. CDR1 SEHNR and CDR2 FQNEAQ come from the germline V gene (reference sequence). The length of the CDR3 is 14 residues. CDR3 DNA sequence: TGTGCCAGCAGCGTCAACGGGGTCAGCACTGAAGCTTTCTTT. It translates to CASSVNGVSTEAFF.

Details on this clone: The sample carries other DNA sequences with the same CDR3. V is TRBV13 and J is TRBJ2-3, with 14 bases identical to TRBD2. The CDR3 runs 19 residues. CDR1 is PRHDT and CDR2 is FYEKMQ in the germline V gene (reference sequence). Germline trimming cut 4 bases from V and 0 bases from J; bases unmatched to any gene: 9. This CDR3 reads CASSSGLAGDEMSTDTQYF. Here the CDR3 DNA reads TGTGCCAGCAGCTCGGGACTAGCGGGGGATGAGATGAGCACAGATACGCAGTATTTT.

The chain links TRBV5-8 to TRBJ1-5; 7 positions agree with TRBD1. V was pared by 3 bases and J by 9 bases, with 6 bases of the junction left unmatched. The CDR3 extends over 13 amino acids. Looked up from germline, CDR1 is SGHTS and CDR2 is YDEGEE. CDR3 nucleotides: TGTGCCAGCAGCTCCCGGACAGGAGGGCCCCAGCATTTT. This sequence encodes CASSSRTGGPQHF.

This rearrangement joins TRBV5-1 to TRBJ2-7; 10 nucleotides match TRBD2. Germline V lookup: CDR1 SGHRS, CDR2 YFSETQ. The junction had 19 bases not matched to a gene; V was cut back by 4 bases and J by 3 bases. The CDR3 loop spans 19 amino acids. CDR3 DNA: TGCGCCAGCAGCGGGGAGACGGCGAGTAGGACTAGCGGCCGCTACGAGCAGTACTTC. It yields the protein CASSGETASRTSGRYEQYF.

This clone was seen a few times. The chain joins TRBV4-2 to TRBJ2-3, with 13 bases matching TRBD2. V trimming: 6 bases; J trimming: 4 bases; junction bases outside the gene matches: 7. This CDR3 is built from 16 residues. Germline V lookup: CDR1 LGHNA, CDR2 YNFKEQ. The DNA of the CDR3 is TGTGCCAGCAGTCTCACTAGCGGGAGGGCCGCAGATACGCAGTATTTT. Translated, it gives CASSLTSGRAADTQYF.

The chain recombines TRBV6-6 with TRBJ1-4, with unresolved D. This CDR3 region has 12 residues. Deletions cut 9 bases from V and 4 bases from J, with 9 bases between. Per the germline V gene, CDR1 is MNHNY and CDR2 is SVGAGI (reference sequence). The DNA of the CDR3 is TGTGCCAGTGGAGGCGTTAATGAAAAACTGTTTTTT. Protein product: CASGGVNEKLFF.

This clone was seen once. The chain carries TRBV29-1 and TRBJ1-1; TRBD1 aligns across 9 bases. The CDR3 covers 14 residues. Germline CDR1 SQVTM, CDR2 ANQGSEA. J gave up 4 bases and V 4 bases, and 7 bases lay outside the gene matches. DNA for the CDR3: TGCAGCGTTGGCCCCGGGACAGGGATCACTGAAGCTTTCTTT. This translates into CSVGPGTGITEAFF.

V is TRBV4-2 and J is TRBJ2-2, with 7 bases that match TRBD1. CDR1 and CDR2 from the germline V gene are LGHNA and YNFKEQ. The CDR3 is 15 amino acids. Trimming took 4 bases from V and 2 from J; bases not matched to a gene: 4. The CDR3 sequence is CASSPRQGNTGELFF. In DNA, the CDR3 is TGTGCCAGCAGCCCCCGACAGGGTAACACCGGGGAGCTGTTTTTT.

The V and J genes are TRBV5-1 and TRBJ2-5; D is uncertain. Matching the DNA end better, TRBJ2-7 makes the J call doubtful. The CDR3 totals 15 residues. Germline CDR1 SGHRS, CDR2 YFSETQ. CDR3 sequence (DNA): TGCGCCAGCAGCGCATCAGCCGGGTCCTTCTACGAGCAGTACTTC. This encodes CASSASAGSFYEQYF.

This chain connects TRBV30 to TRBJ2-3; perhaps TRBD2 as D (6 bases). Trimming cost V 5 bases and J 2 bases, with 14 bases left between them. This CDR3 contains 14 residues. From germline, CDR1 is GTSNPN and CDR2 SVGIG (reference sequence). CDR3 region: CAWEPGATTDTQYF. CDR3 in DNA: TGTGCCTGGGAACCGGGAGCGACCACAGATACGCAGTATTTT.

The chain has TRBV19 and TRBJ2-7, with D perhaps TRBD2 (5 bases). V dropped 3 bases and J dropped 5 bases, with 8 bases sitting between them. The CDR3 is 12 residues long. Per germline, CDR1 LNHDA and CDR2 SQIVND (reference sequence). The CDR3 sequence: CASSIRGDEQYF. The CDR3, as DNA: TGTGCCAGTAGTATTCGGGGTGACGAGCAGTACTTC.

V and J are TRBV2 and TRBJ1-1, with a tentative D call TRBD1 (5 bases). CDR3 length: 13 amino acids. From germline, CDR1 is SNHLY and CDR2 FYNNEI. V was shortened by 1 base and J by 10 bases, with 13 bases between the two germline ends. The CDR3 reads CASSEGGGLGAFF. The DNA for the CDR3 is TGTGCCAGCAGTGAAGGGGGGGGACTGGGAGCTTTCTTT.

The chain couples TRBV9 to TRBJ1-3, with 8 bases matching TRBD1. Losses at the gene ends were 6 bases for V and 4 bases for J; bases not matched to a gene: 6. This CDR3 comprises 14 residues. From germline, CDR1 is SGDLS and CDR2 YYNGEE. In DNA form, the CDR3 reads TGTGCCAGCAACCCCAACAGGGGGGGAAACACCATATATTTT. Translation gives CASNPNRGGNTIYF.

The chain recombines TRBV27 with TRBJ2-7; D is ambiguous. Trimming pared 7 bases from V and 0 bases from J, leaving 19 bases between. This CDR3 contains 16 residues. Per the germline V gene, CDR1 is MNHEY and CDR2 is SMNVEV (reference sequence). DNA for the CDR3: TGTGCCAGCACGCCTAGTCTCGCGGAATACTCCTACGAGCAGTACTTC. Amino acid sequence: CASTPSLAEYSYEQYF.

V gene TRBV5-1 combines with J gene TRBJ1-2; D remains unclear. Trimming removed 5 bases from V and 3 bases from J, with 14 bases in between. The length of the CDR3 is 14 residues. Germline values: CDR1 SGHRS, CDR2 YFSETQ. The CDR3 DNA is TGCGCCAGCAGTGCGAGGGTGGATGACTATGGCTACACCTTC. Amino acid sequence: CASSARVDDYGYTF.